This record concerns one T cell receptor beta chain sequence. Other DNA sequences in this specimen translate into the identical CDR3. Per the authors' pipeline: Reference gene primer amplification gave nucleated cell count estimates. TCRdb keeps only in-frame clones here, not all; method: immunoSEQ multiplex PCR. V and J calls and clone size are given by that table; D and trimming were obtained from the DNA. This sample yields about 71,000 clones, of which 86% are seen a single time; less than 2.5% belongs to the top ten. The data belong to a study of blood T cell repertoires in COVID-19. Study context: The United States, Italy and Spain provided the acute and convalescent COVID-19 samples. Sample material is recorded as cDNA or gDNA derived from T cells, B-cell-depleted T cells, or PBMCs.

The germline V gene has CDR1 SGDLS and CDR2 YYNGEE. Germline trimming cut 4 bases from V and 3 bases from J; bases unmatched to any gene: 4. This CDR3 comprises 14 residues. Sequenced sample: peripheral blood. The chain links TRBV9 to TRBJ1-1, with 9 nucleotides matching TRBD1. The receptor was isolated from a man aged 25 to 40 with acute or convalescent COVID-19. The CDR3 DNA reads TGTGCCAGCAGCTCGGGACAGGGAGACACTGAAGCTTTCTTT. Its protein product is CASSSGQGDTEAFF.